A selection of T cell receptor beta chains follows, all from one sample in a study of blood T cell repertoires in COVID-19. TCRdb keeps only in-frame clones here, not all; method: immunoSEQ multiplex PCR. The sample has 350,000 to 400,000 clones; 86% are singletons. Sequenced: peripheral blood. The receptors originated from a woman aged 55-75 years with COVID-19, enrolled during active disease. Each CDR3 is given with its conserved first and last residue. D genes are given only for firm matches. A row's size may be missing; if present it is once, few, many or a size class.

TRBJ1-3 TRBV18 15 NA NA TGTGCCAGCTCACCAGGCAGCGTCTCTGGAAACACCATATATTTT CASSPGSVSGNTIYF
TRBJ2-7 TRBV7-2 17 many TRBD2 TGTGCCAGCAGCTCCACACCCACTAGCGGGGGGGCCTTTGAGCAGTACTTC CASSSTPTSGGAFEQYF
TRBJ2-7 TRBV11-3 14 few NA TGTGCCAGCAGCTTAGGTACAGTTCCCTACGAGCAGTACTTC CASSLGTVPYEQYF
TRBJ2-7 TRBV6-5 13 NA NA TGTGCCAGCAGTTACCTACAGGGATCCGAGCAGTACTTC CASSYLQGSEQYF
TRBJ2-2 TRBV9 16 NA TRBD2 TGTGCCAGCAGCGGACTAGCGGCCCTCGACACCGGGGAGCTGTTTTTT CASSGLAALDTGELFF
TRBJ1-1 TRBV11-2 16 NA TRBD1 TGTGCCAGCAGCTTAGGGACAGGGGATATGAACACTGAAGCTTTCTTT CASSLGTGDMNTEAFF
TRBJ1-2 TRBV3-1/TRBV3-2 15 NA NA TGTGCCAGCAGCCAAGATTATGAGGAGGGGAGAGGCTACACCTTC CASSQDYEEGRGYTF
TRBJ1-5 TRBV7-4 17 NA NA TGTGCCAGCACTTCGGTCGGGCGGGGTGGAATCCATCAGCCCCAGCATTTT CASTSVGRGGIHQPQHF
TRBJ1-1 TRBV7-2 15 few NA TGTGCCAGCAGCTACCGGACAGACCTGAACACTGAAGCTTTCTTT CASSYRTDLNTEAFF
TRBJ2-1 TRBV5-8 13 NA NA TGTGCCAGCAGCCGCTCCTTAGCGAATGAGCAGTTCTTC CASSRSLANEQFF
TRBJ1-2 TRBV10-3 16 NA TRBD1 TGTGCCATCAGTTCCTCGGGACAGGGAGGAGACCGGGGCTACACCTTC CAISSSGQGGDRGYTF
TRBJ2-2 TRBV5-4 15 NA TRBD2 TGTGCCAGCAGCCTGCCGGGACTAAATACCGGGGAGCTGTTTTTT CASSLPGLNTGELFF
TRBJ2-5 TRBV5-1 17 NA TRBD2 TGCGCCAGCAGCTTGGGGCTAGCGGGAGGTTACCAAGAGACCCAGTACTTC CASSLGLAGGYQETQYF
TRBJ1-2 TRBV7-2 15 NA NA TGTGCCAGCAGCTCGGACCCAACGGACTACTATGGCTACACCTTC CASSSDPTDYYGYTF
TRBJ2-7 TRBV5-6 11 once NA TGTGCCAGCAGCTCACAGAGAGAGCAGTACTTC CASSSQREQYF
TRBJ2-2 TRBV27 14 NA NA TGTGCCAGCAAGAGATTCGCGAACACCGGGGAGCTGTTTTTT CASKRFANTGELFF
TRBJ1-6 TRBV9 15 NA NA TGTGCCAGCAGCGAGGCCCTTGTGGAGAATTCACCCCTCCACTTT CASSEALVENSPLHF
TRBJ2-6 TRBV5-8 18 NA NA TGTGCCAGCAGCTTGGGCAGGGCTCCCCTCTCTGGGGCCAACGTCCTGACTTTC CASSLGRAPLSGANVLTF
TRBJ2-7 TRBV12-5 14 NA TRBD1 TGTGCTAGTGGCATGGACAGGGGTATCCACGAGCAGTACTTC CASGMDRGIHEQYF
TRBJ2-5 TRBV4-3 13 NA NA TGCGCCAGCAGCCAAGGGAGCCAAGAGACCCAGTACTTC CASSQGSQETQYF
TRBJ1-2 TRBV3-1/TRBV3-2 13 NA NA TGTGCCAGCAGCCAAGAGGGGGCCTATGGCTACACCTTC CASSQEGAYGYTF
TRBJ2-3 TRBV9 16 NA NA TGTGCCAGCAGCGTAGTTGCGGGGCGGAGCACAGATACGCAGTATTTT CASSVVAGRSTDTQYF
TRBJ1-2 TRBV4-1 13 NA NA TGCGCCAGCAGCCAACTGTTGAGCGGAGGCTACACCTTC CASSQLLSGGYTF
TRBJ2-1 TRBV29-1 12 NA NA TGCAGCGTTGAACAGGCCTACAATGAGCAGTTCTTC CSVEQAYNEQFF
TRBJ2-3 TRBV11-2 18 NA TRBD2 TGTGCCAGCAGCTACGGACTAGCGGGGGGACCAGGGGCAGATACGCAGTATTTT CASSYGLAGGPGADTQYF
TRBJ1-1 TRBV7-2 13 NA NA TGTGCCAGCAGCTTAGTATTGAACACTGAAGCTTTCTTT CASSLVLNTEAFF
TRBJ2-7 TRBV19 14 NA TRBD1 TGTGCCAGTAGTATTCCGGGACAGGGTTACGAGCAGTACTTC CASSIPGQGYEQYF
TRBJ2-3 TRBV6-5 15 NA NA TGTGCCAGCAGTTTCTATCGTCCTAGCACAGATACGCAGTATTTT CASSFYRPSTDTQYF
TRBJ1-3 TRBV11-2 15 NA TRBD1 TGTGCCAGCAGCTTAGCAGGGGGCACTGGAAACACCATATATTTT CASSLAGGTGNTIYF
TRBJ1-5 TRBV7-2 15 NA NA TGTGCCAGCAGCTTAGTAACGGGTTCTCTGCAGCCCCAGCATTTT CASSLVTGSLQPQHF
TRBJ2-6 TRBV28 14 NA TRBD1 TGTGCCATCCAGGGGGCTTATGGGGCCAACGTCCTGACTTTC CAIQGAYGANVLTF
TRBJ2-3 TRBV27 15 NA NA TGTGCCAGCAGTTTATGGGGGGGGGCCACAGATACGCAGTATTTT CASSLWGGATDTQYF
TRBJ1-2 TRBV6-1 15 NA TRBD1 TGTGCCAGCAGTGAAGGGAACAGGGGGGACTATGGCTACACCTTC CASSEGNRGDYGYTF
TRBJ1-2 TRBV3-1/TRBV3-2 12 once NA TGTGCCAGCAGCCGGACAGAATCTGGCTACACCTTC CASSRTESGYTF
TRBJ1-4 TRBV19 15 few NA TGTGCCAGTAGGCGGGGGCGCGGGCTTAATGAAAAACTGTTTTTT CASRRGRGLNEKLFF
TRBJ2-3 TRBV6-5 14 NA NA TGTGCCACCCTGGTCTCAGGGGTCGCAGATACGCAGTATTTT CATLVSGVADTQYF
TRBJ1-3 TRBV13 16 NA NA TGTGCCAGCAGCTTAGGACCCATCGGTGTCGGAAACACCATATATTTT CASSLGPIGVGNTIYF
TRBJ2-5 TRBV5-1 14 NA NA TGCGCCAGCAGCTTCGGGTGGTCGCGAGAGACCCAGTACTTC CASSFGWSRETQYF
TRBJ2-3 TRBV7-2 13 NA NA TGTGCCAGCAGCCTGTTTAGCCCAGATACGCAGTATTTT CASSLFSPDTQYF
TRBJ1-1 TRBV11-3 12 NA NA TGTGCCAGCACCCGGACAGCAAATGAAGCTTTCTTT CASTRTANEAFF
TRBJ1-3 TRBV28 14 NA NA TGTGCCAGCAGGTGGACAAGCTCTGGAAACACCATATATTTT CASRWTSSGNTIYF
TRBJ1-1 TRBV6-5 14 NA NA TGTGCCAGCAGTTTTAGTTTGAGGGACACTGAAGCTTTCTTT CASSFSLRDTEAFF
TRBJ1-5 TRBV6-5 15 NA TRBD1 TGTGCCAGCAACCCCGGAAGGACAGGGTGGCAGCCCCAGCATTTT CASNPGRTGWQPQHF
TRBJ2-7 TRBV18 14 NA NA TGTGCCAGCACACTAGCCGCGTATTCCTACGAGCAGTACTTC CASTLAAYSYEQYF
TRBJ2-5 TRBV30 16 NA NA TGTGCCTGGAGTGTACAGGTCAGGGTCGATGAGGAGACCCAGTACTTC CAWSVQVRVDEETQYF
TRBJ1-2 TRBV9 17 NA TRBD1 TGTGCCAGCAGCGCCTCGGGACAGAGTATAGGTAACTATGGCTACACCTTC CASSASGQSIGNYGYTF